Listed below are T cell receptor beta chains from one sample, sequenced in a study of cytomegalovirus exposure and HLA in healthy donors. The repertoire was sequenced with immunoSEQ multiplex PCR; TCRdb's copy has only in-frame clones and lacks some. The data hold 130,000 to 150,000 clones, with about 79% observed a single time. The sequencing input was PBMCs. These receptors originate from a male donor in good health and CMV-seronegative. The CDR3 runs from the conserved cysteine through the conserved F or W. D genes are given only for firm matches. Only some rows state a clone size, as once, few, many or a class for expanded clones.

TGTGCCAGCAGCTCCGATTCAGGGGTTCACGCTTTCTTT | CASSSDSGVHAFF | TRBJ1-1 | few | - | TRBV5-4
TGCGCCAGCAGCTCCCTGGGGGGGCCAGAAGAGACCCAGTACTTC | CASSSLGGPEETQYF | TRBJ2-5 | - | - | TRBV5-1
TGTGCTAGTGGTTTGGGGGGCCTTGAGCCCCAGCATTTT | CASGLGGLEPQHF | TRBJ1-5 | - | - | TRBV12-5
TGTGCCAGCAGCCCGGGACTAGCCAGTGAGCAGTTCTTC | CASSPGLASEQFF | TRBJ2-1 | - | TRBD2 | TRBV11-2
TGTGCCAGCAGTGAAGGGGGGGTCTGCGAGCAGTACTTC | CASSEGGVCEQYF | TRBJ2-7 | - | TRBD2 | TRBV25-1
TGTGCCAGCAGCTCTTGGACTAGCGGAGCCTACGAGCAGTACTTC | CASSSWTSGAYEQYF | TRBJ2-7 | - | TRBD2 | TRBV5-4
TGCGCCAGCAGCATTGGGACAAACACTGAAGCTTTCTTT | CASSIGTNTEAFF | TRBJ1-1 | - | - | TRBV5-1
TGTGCCAGTAGTATGAATGAGTTGGCAGGGCGGTCCTATGGCTACACCTTC | CASSMNELAGRSYGYTF | TRBJ1-2 | few | - | TRBV19
TGTGCCTGTAGTCGGGGGGCAGGGGTGGGCAATCAGCCCCAGCATTTT | CACSRGAGVGNQPQHF | TRBJ1-5 | - | - | TRBV19
TGTGCCAGCAGTTTACGTATGAACACTGAAGCTTTCTTT | CASSLRMNTEAFF | TRBJ1-1 | - | - | TRBV27
TGTGCCAGCAGACCGGGGGACAGGCATGACACTGAAGCTTTCTTT | CASRPGDRHDTEAFF | TRBJ1-1 | - | TRBD1 | TRBV7-2
TGCGCCAGCAGCAACAACAGAAACACTGAAGCTTTCTTT | CASSNNRNTEAFF | TRBJ1-1 | few | - | TRBV5-1
TGTGCCAGCACCGGGACAGGGAGAGACTATGGCTACACCTTC | CASTGTGRDYGYTF | TRBJ1-2 | once | TRBD1 | TRBV6-5
TGTGCCAGCAGCTACAGGGACAGGGTGTTTGGCGAGCAGTACTTC | CASSYRDRVFGEQYF | TRBJ2-7 | - | TRBD1 | TRBV5-6
TGTGCCAGCAGCTTCAATTTGGGGGACAGGACCTACGAGCAGTACTTC | CASSFNLGDRTYEQYF | TRBJ2-7 | - | TRBD1 | TRBV7-8
TGTGCCAGCAGCCTCGGGACAGGTAGAACCTACGAGCAGTACTTC | CASSLGTGRTYEQYF | TRBJ2-7 | - | TRBD1 | TRBV6-5
TGTGCCAGCAGCTTTTTGGCAGGAGGGGCGGGCACTGAAGCTTTCTTT | CASSFLAGGAGTEAFF | TRBJ1-1 | - | - | TRBV7-8
TGTGCCAGCAGTGGGGGACAGCCCAACCCCCAGCATTTT | CASSGGQPNPQHF | TRBJ1-5 | once | TRBD1 | TRBV2
TGTGCCAGCTCACCTGGGCGGGGGGGGACTGAAGCTTTCTTT | CASSPGRGGTEAFF | TRBJ1-1 | - | - | TRBV18
TGTGCCAGCAGCTTGGAAGGGGGTAGCTCCTACAATGAGCAGTTCTTC | CASSLEGGSSYNEQFF | TRBJ2-1 | - | - | TRBV5-4
TGTGCCAGCAGCTTGGCTGGGGCGGGCAATCAGCCCCAGCATTTT | CASSLAGAGNQPQHF | TRBJ1-5 | - | - | TRBV5-4
TGTGCCTGGAGTCCGACAGGGTTCTCTGACGAGCAGTACTTC | CAWSPTGFSDEQYF | TRBJ2-7 | - | TRBD1 | TRBV30
TGTGCCAGCAGCAGACAGCGCAATGAGCAGTTCTTC | CASSRQRNEQFF | TRBJ2-1 | - | - | TRBV21-1
TGCGCCAGCAGCTTGAGGGGGTCAAGCTCTGGAAACACCATATATTTT | CASSLRGSSSGNTIYF | TRBJ1-3 | few | - | TRBV5-1
TGCGCCAGCAGCCAAGGGGGGCTAGCGGATTACTCCTACGAGCAGTACTTC | CASSQGGLADYSYEQYF | TRBJ2-7 | - | - | TRBV4-1
TGTGCCACCATGGGACTGCCTGGACTAGCGGGGGGCAATGAGCAGTTCTTC | CATMGLPGLAGGNEQFF | TRBJ2-1 | once | TRBD2 | TRBV15
TGCGCCAGCAGCCAAGATGTCCGAGGAGAGACCCAGTACTTC | CASSQDVRGETQYF | TRBJ2-5 | - | - | TRBV4-3
TGTGCCAGCAGCCCTCCGGACAGGGCGGGCGGGGAGCTGTTTTTT | CASSPPDRAGGELFF | TRBJ2-2 | - | TRBD1 | TRBV7-3